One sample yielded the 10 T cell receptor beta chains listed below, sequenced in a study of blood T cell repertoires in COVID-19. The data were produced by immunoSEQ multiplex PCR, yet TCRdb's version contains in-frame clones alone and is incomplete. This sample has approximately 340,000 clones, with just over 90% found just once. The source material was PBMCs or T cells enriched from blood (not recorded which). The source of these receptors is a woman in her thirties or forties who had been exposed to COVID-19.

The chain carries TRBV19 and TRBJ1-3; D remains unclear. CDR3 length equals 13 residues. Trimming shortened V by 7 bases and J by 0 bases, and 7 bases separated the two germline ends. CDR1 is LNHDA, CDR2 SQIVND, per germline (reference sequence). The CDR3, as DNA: TGTGCCAGTACTAAGCGCTCTGGAAACACCATATATTTT. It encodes CASTKRSGNTIYF. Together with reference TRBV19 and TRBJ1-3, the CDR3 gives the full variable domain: DGGITQSPKYLFRKEGQNVTLSCEQNLNHDAMYWYRQDPGQGLRLIYYSQIVNDFQKGDIAEGYSVSREKKESFPLTVTSAQKNPTAFYLCASTKRSGNTIYFGEGSWLTVV.

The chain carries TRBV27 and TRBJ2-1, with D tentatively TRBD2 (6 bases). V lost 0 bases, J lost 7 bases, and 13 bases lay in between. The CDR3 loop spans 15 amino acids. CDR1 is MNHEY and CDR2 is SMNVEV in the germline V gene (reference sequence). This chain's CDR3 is CASSLSVGGLNEQFF. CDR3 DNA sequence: TGTGCCAGCAGTTTATCGGTAGGAGGGCTTAATGAGCAGTTCTTC.

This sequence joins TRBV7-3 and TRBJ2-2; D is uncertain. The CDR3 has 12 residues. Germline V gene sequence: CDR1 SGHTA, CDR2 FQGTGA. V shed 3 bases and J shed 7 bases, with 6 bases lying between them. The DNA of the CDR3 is TGTGCCAGCAGCTTGTCCCTCGGGGAGCTGTTTTTT. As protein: CASSLSLGELFF.

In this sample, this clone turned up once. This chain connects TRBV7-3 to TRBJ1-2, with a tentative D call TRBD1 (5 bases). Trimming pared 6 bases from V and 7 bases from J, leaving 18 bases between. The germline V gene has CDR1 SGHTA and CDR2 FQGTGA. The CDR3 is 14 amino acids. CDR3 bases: TGTGCCAGCAGTCCCGCGGCAGGGATGATTGGCTACACCTTC. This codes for CASSPAAGMIGYTF.

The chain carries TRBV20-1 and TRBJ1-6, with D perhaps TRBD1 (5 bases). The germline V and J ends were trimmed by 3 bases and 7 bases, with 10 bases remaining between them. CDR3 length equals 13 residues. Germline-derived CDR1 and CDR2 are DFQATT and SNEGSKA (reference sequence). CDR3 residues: CSASGGGNSPLHF. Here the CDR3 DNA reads TGCAGTGCTAGTGGCGGGGGAAATTCACCCCTCCACTTT.

CDR3 protein: CASSLVGTENSPLHF. CDR3 DNA: TGTGCCAGCAGCTTGGTGGGGACAGAAAATTCACCCCTCCACTTT. The chain links TRBV5-4 to TRBJ1-6, with 7 bases that match TRBD1. V lost 0 bases to trimming and J lost 7 bases; unmatched junction nucleotides: 4. This CDR3 has 15 amino acids. The germline V gene has CDR1 SGHNT and CDR2 YYREEE (reference sequence).

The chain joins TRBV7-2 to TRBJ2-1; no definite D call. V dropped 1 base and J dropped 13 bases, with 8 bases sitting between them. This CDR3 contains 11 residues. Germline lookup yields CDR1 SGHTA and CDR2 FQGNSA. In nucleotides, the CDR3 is TGTGCCAGCAGCTTAGATACCCTACAGTTCTTC. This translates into CASSLDTLQFF.

The CDR3 sequence is CASSPTGNQPQHF. CDR3 DNA sequence: TGTGCCAGCAGTCCGACGGGGAATCAGCCCCAGCATTTT. V and J are TRBV6-6 and TRBJ1-5; D not certain. CDR1 and CDR2 from the germline V gene are MNHNY and SVGAGI (reference sequence). The CDR3 consists of 13 residues. Trimming shortened V by 5 bases and J by 4 bases, and 9 bases separated the two germline ends.

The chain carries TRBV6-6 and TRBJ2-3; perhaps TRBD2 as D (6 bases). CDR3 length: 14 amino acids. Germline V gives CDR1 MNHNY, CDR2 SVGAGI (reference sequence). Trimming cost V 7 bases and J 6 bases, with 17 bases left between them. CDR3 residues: CASKRDSNGDTQYF. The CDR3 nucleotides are TGTGCCAGCAAAAGGGACTCGAACGGGGATACGCAGTATTTT.

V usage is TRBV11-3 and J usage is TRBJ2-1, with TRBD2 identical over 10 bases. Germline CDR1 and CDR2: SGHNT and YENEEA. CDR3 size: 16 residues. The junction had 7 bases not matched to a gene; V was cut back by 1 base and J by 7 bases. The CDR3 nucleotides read TGTGCCAGCAGCTTAGTCCTAGCGGGAGTCAGGAATGAGCAGTTCTTC. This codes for CASSLVLAGVRNEQFF.